This TCR beta chain was documented in a study of T cell repertoires in cytomegalovirus infection. Study-wide background: Public TCR beta signatures provided an indication of both CMV infection and a matching HLA type.

Using its own MiXCR run on the reads, TCRdb lists one record per CDR3 protein. The repertoire holds about 740,000 distinct CDR3 sequences, with 35% as singletons. A word on this clonotype: The target antigen is unknown. A read error may account for a junction end that differs from germline.

General study findings and limits: HLA-C-restricted CMV-specific TCR beta clonotypes prevailed in the ex vivo response.

The germline V gene encodes CDR1 SGHVS and CDR2 FNYEAQ. This CDR3 contains 15 residues. This receptor was obtained from a human donor in good health (CMV status not recorded). Some clones in this sample may be carry-over from other donors' samples. Sequenced input: PBMCs. This sequence joins TRBV7-6 and TRBJ2-1; either TRBD1 or TRBD2 may fit D (5 bases each). The CDR3 sequence: CASSLDAGTPNEQFF. The CDR3 DNA is TGTGCTAGCAGCTTAGATGCCGGGACCCCCAATGAGCAGTTCTTC.